This T cell receptor (beta chain) was documented in a study of cytomegalovirus exposure and HLA in healthy donors. The repertoire was sequenced with immunoSEQ multiplex PCR; TCRdb's copy has only in-frame clones and lacks some. The table shows some 270,000 clones, with around 86% occurring only once. This TCR was sampled from a woman aged 18-29 years in good health and CMV-seronegative. The specimen sequenced was PBMCs.

CDR3 protein: CASSLMTSGQGEQFF. CDR3 bases: TGTGCCAGCAGCTTAATGACTAGCGGGCAGGGTGAGCAGTTCTTC. The chain uses TRBV7-3 and TRBJ2-1; 10 bases are shared with TRBD2. CDR1 is SGHTA and CDR2 is FQGTGA in the germline V gene. Trimming cost V 1 base and J 9 bases; bases outside gene matches: 6. The CDR3 has 15 residues.